Listed below are T cell receptor beta chains from one sample, sequenced in a study of beta chain features in type 1 diabetes. The method was immunoSEQ multiplex PCR; TCRdb's version includes in-frame clones alone and lacks a portion of them. The sample records some 70,000 clones, about 50% being singletons. Source material: central memory CD4+ T cells from blood. These receptor sequences come from a man aged 25 to 40 with type 1 diabetes. Both conserved end residues are part of each CDR3. Fields, in order: CDR3 protein, CDR3 DNA, CDR3 length, clone size, D gene, J gene, V gene. A D gene is named only where the DNA matches it firmly. Clone size is given for some rows only: seen once, a few or many times, or a class if the clone is expanded.

CASSSQVSGRTTEAFF	TGTGCCAGCAGCTCCCAGGTTTCGGGAAGGACCACTGAAGCTTTCTTT	16	few	.	TRBJ1-1	TRBV7-9
CASSLTGTENIQYF	TGTGCCAGCTCACTAACCGGGACAGAAAACATTCAGTACTTC	14	few	TRBD1	TRBJ2-4	TRBV18
CASSVAVRGGNNEQFF	TGTGCCAGCAGCGTAGCCGTGCGGGGGGGAAACAATGAGCAGTTCTTC	16	.	TRBD2	TRBJ2-1	TRBV9
CASSLGRDNGYTF	TGCGCCAGCAGCTTGGGCAGGGATAATGGCTACACCTTC	13	few	.	TRBJ1-2	TRBV5-1
CASSAGAGGRHEQFF	TGCGCCAGCAGCGCGGGGGCAGGGGGCCGCCATGAGCAGTTCTTC	15	few	.	TRBJ2-1	TRBV5-1
CAWRLDRGRETEAFF	TGTGCCTGGAGGCTGGACAGGGGGAGGGAGACTGAAGCTTTCTTT	15	.	TRBD1	TRBJ1-1	TRBV30
CASSELAMAYEQYF	TGTGCCAGCAGTGAACTAGCTATGGCCTACGAGCAGTACTTC	14	.	.	TRBJ2-7	TRBV2
CATSRGGQPYGYTF	TGTGCCACCAGCAGAGGTGGACAGCCCTATGGCTACACCTTC	14	many	.	TRBJ1-2	TRBV15
CAWTQGNTEAFF	TGTGCCTGGACTCAGGGGAACACTGAAGCTTTCTTT	12	once	.	TRBJ1-1	TRBV30
CASNSNRAGDTIYF	TGTGCCAGCAACTCAAACAGGGCGGGCGACACCATATATTTT	14	few	.	TRBJ1-3	TRBV7-2
CSAAERLKGGTDTQYF	TGCAGCGCGGCCGAGAGGTTAAAGGGAGGCACAGATACGCAGTATTTT	16	.	.	TRBJ2-3	TRBV29-1
CASSVAGFSGNTIYF	TGTGCCAGCAGCGTAGCGGGGTTCTCTGGAAACACCATATATTTT	15	.	.	TRBJ1-3	TRBV9
CASSLQGGPTPGTQYF	TGCGCCAGCAGCTTACAGGGGGGCCCTACCCCGGGGACCCAGTACTTC	16	few	TRBD1	TRBJ2-5	TRBV4-1
CASSPGGGLEQYF	TGTGCCAGCAGCCCGGGAGGCGGTCTCGAGCAGTACTTC	13	.	TRBD2	TRBJ2-7	TRBV7-2
CASSSHGIGEAEAFF	TGTGCCAGCAGCTCACACGGGATTGGAGAGGCTGAAGCTTTCTTT	15	.	.	TRBJ1-1	TRBV7-2
CASSSPGQGNQPQHF	TGTGCCAGCAGTTCACCGGGACAGGGGAATCAGCCCCAGCATTTT	15	.	TRBD1	TRBJ1-5	TRBV28
CAGPTGTSGADLAYEQYF	TGTGCCGGGCCGACCGGGACTAGCGGGGCCGACCTAGCCTACGAGCAGTACTTC	18	.	TRBD2	TRBJ2-7	TRBV9
CASSQVEGGPNYGYTF	TGCGCCAGCAGCCAAGTAGAGGGCGGCCCTAACTATGGCTACACCTTC	16	.	.	TRBJ1-2	TRBV4-1
CASSGDSNEQFF	TGTGCCAGCAGTGGGGACTCCAATGAGCAGTTCTTC	12	.	.	TRBJ2-1	TRBV2
CASSPQEDTEAFF	TGTGCCAGCAGCCCGCAGGAGGACACTGAAGCTTTCTTT	13	.	.	TRBJ1-1	TRBV7-2
CAIKASGRDEQYF	TGTGCCATCAAGGCTAGCGGGAGAGACGAGCAGTACTTC	13	.	TRBD2	TRBJ2-7	TRBV10-3
CASSYEGNQPQHF	TGTGCCAGCAGTTACGAGGGCAATCAGCCCCAGCATTTT	13	.	.	TRBJ1-5	TRBV6-5
CAISDTGGSTF	TGTGCCATCAGTGATACAGGGGGCAGCACCTTC	11	.	TRBD1	TRBJ1-2	TRBV10-3
CATSRNLAASTDTQYF	TGTGCCACCAGCAGAAATCTAGCAGCTAGCACAGATACGCAGTATTTT	16	.	.	TRBJ2-3	TRBV15
CASLRGIKDTGELFF	TGTGCCAGCCTCAGGGGGATCAAGGACACCGGGGAGCTGTTTTTT	15	.	TRBD1	TRBJ2-2	TRBV2
CASSEARGQARGNQPQHF	TGTGCCAGCAGTGAAGCGAGGGGACAGGCCAGAGGCAATCAGCCCCAGCATTTT	18	.	TRBD1	TRBJ1-5	TRBV6-1
CASSPREVVRNEQFF	TGCGCCAGCAGCCCCCGGGAGGTAGTGAGGAATGAGCAGTTCTTC	15	.	TRBD2	TRBJ2-1	TRBV5-1
CASSLAPAGNTGELFF	TGTGCCAGCAGCTTAGCTCCAGCGGGGAACACCGGGGAGCTGTTTTTT	16	once	.	TRBJ2-2	TRBV7-6
CASSQRQGSGYEQYF	TGTGCCAGCTCACAAAGACAGGGGTCCGGCTACGAGCAGTACTTC	15	.	TRBD1	TRBJ2-7	TRBV18
CASSTAGGIDEQFF	TGCGCCAGCAGCACGGCAGGGGGTATCGATGAGCAGTTCTTC	14	.	TRBD1	TRBJ2-1	TRBV5-1
CASSVGGERNSPLHF	TGTGCCAGCAGCGTAGGGGGGGAGCGAAATTCACCCCTCCACTTT	15	.	.	TRBJ1-6	TRBV9
CASSQGTAGNTIYF	TGTGCCAGCAGCCAAGGGACAGCTGGAAACACCATATATTTT	14	.	.	TRBJ1-3	TRBV4-2
CASSQVEGGGEAQYF	TGTGCCAGCAGCCAAGTAGAAGGGGGCGGGGAGGCCCAGTACTTC	15	few	.	TRBJ2-5	TRBV4-2
CATGWGANEKLFF	TGTGCCACCGGGTGGGGGGCTAATGAAAAACTGTTTTTT	13	.	.	TRBJ1-4	TRBV10-3
CSVVLGGTEAFF	TGCAGCGTTGTGCTGGGAGGCACTGAAGCTTTCTTT	12	.	.	TRBJ1-1	TRBV29-1
CASRAGTRDEQFF	TGTGCCAGCAGGGCCGGGACTAGGGACGAGCAGTTCTTC	13	.	TRBD2	TRBJ2-1	TRBV2
CASIPPLSNQPQHF	TGTGCCAGCATCCCTCCTCTTAGCAATCAGCCCCAGCATTTT	14	once	.	TRBJ1-5	TRBV6-1
CASSYERQGHEQYF	TGTGCCAGCAGCTACGAGAGACAGGGCCACGAGCAGTACTTC	14	few	TRBD1	TRBJ2-7	TRBV7-6
CASSLYLGPDTGELFF	TGCGCCAGCAGCTTGTATCTGGGCCCGGACACCGGGGAGCTGTTTTTT	16	few	.	TRBJ2-2	TRBV5-1
CASSALGTPQETQYF	TGTGCCAGCAGCGCACTCGGGACTCCCCAAGAGACCCAGTACTTC	15	many	.	TRBJ2-5	TRBV9
CASSVTSGPYNEQFF	TGCGCCAGCAGCGTCACTAGCGGGCCCTACAATGAGCAGTTCTTC	15	.	TRBD2	TRBJ2-1	TRBV5-1
CASSAQGPYEQYF	TGTGCCAGCAGTGCACAGGGACCCTACGAGCAGTACTTC	13	.	.	TRBJ2-7	TRBV25-1
CASSDMSRLLYF	TGCGCCAGCAGTGATATGAGCCGACTTTTGTACTTC	12	.	.	TRBJ2-7	TRBV10-2
CASSLGPGNEQFF	TGTGCCAGCAGCCTAGGACCGGGCAATGAGCAGTTCTTC	13	.	.	TRBJ2-1	TRBV11-3
CASSDHSYEQYF	TGTGCCAGCAGTGACCACTCCTACGAGCAGTACTTC	12	.	.	TRBJ2-7	TRBV2
CASREPSTDTQYF	TGTGCCAGCAGGGAGCCGAGCACAGATACGCAGTATTTT	13	.	.	TRBJ2-3	TRBV6-5